The sequence of this T cell receptor beta chain was determined in a study of T cells in Graves' hyperthyroidism and ophthalmopathy. Study details: Peripheral blood was collected at initial diagnosis, before any treatment. Whole-study results and caveats: Blood also showed most of the thyroid clonotypes that were expanded above 0.001.

This clonotype was picked up many times. The antigen is unknown. TCR beta CDR3 regions were amplified from RNA transcripts. Using the HTBI primer set, a first-round RT-PCR was run on the TCR CDR3. MiXCR was run by TCRdb on the multiplex PCR reads, yielding one entry per CDR3 protein. The sample lists approximately 380,000 distinct CDR3 sequences; around 18% were seen once. The junction had 9 bases not matched to a gene; V was cut back by 5 bases and J by 6 bases. CDR1 and CDR2 from the germline V gene are SGHTA and FQGTGA. The CDR3 covers 15 residues. PBMCs were sourced from approximately 9.3 ml fresh peripheral blood.

The specimen was blood. This sequence joins TRBV7-3 and TRBJ2-1; 8 positions match TRBD2. The clonotype comes from a man younger than 35 with Graves' ophthalmopathy. CDR3 amino acids: CASSLAGTSFNEQFF. DNA for the CDR3: TGTGCCAGCAGCCTAGCCGGGACTAGTTTCAATGAGCAGTTCTTC.